The 8 T cell receptor beta chains below were found in one sample sequenced in a study of shared clonotypes between healthy human individuals. Here immunoSEQ multiplex PCR was the method, and the copy in TCRdb shows in-frame clones only, minus some. The sample includes about 490,000 clones, 76% of them seen just once. The sequenced sample consisted of PBMCs. All receptors come from a woman aged 40 to 55 in good health. Some clones in this sample may be carry-over from other donors' samples.

Worth noting for this clone: A far larger clone is off by one base, so a read error is likely. The rearrangement uses TRBV25-1 and TRBJ1-4, with 8 positions matching TRBD1. The CDR3 is made up of 15 amino acids. CDR1 MGHDK and CDR2 SYGVNS come from the germline V gene. The CDR3 DNA sequence: TGTGGCAGCAGTGAATATACAGGGGGAAATGAAAAACTGTTTTTT. It specifies CGSSEYTGGNEKLFF.

This chain uses TRBV2 with TRBJ2-1; TRBD1 matches at 9 bases. Trimming took 4 bases from V and 4 from J; bases not matched to a gene: 2. From germline, CDR1 is SNHLY and CDR2 FYNNEI. This CDR3 comprises 14 residues. CDR3 sequence (DNA): TGTGCCAGCAGTGCGGGACAGGGATACAATGAGCAGTTCTTC. Encoded protein: CASSAGQGYNEQFF.

J is TRBJ2-1 and V is TRBV4-2; D possibly corresponds to TRBD2 (5 bases). Per germline, CDR1 LGHNA and CDR2 YNFKEQ. The CDR3 contains 14 residues. Trimming stripped 1 base from V and 7 bases from J, with 11 bases between. The CDR3 protein is CASSQVDPGNEQFF. In DNA form, the CDR3 reads TGTGCCAGCAGCCAAGTTGACCCGGGGAATGAGCAGTTCTTC.

This chain joins TRBV4-2 and TRBJ2-5; 8 positions match TRBD2. Near its end, the DNA agrees better with TRBJ2-7, so the J call may be wrong. Germline V gives CDR1 LGHNA, CDR2 YNFKEQ. The CDR3 spans 18 residues. The CDR3 bases are TGTGCCAGCAGCCAAGATCTTCCGGGAGGGAGGAGCTCCTACGAGCAGTACTTC. As protein: CASSQDLPGGRSSYEQYF.

This rearrangement joins TRBV7-6 to TRBJ2-5; TRBD1 agrees at 7 bases. The CDR3 is made up of 14 amino acids. Germline CDR1 SGHVS, CDR2 FNYEAQ. V shed 5 bases, J shed 1 base, and the junction held 4 bases outside the gene matches. The CDR3 loop is CASSPGQPQETQYF. CDR3 sequence (DNA): TGTGCCAGCAGCCCGGGACAGCCCCAAGAGACCCAGTACTTC. Looking up the rest from reference TRBV7-6 and TRBJ2-5 gives the full variable domain: GAGVSQSPRYKVTKRGQDVALRCDPISGHVSLYWYRQALGQGPEFLTYFNYEAQQDKSGLPNDRFSAERPEGSISTLTIQRTEQRDSAMYRCASSPGQPQETQYFGPGTRLLVL.

The genes are TRBV11-3 and TRBJ2-1; D might be TRBD2 (5 bases). The V end was cut by 0 bases, the J end by 7 bases, with 10 bases between. CDR3 size: 14 residues. The germline V gene encodes CDR1 SGHNT and CDR2 YENEEA. CDR3 nucleotide sequence: TGTGCCAGCAGCTTAGATTGGCCGGGAAATGAGCAGTTCTTC. This sequence encodes CASSLDWPGNEQFF.

The V and J genes are TRBV7-2 and TRBJ2-2, with 11 bases identical to TRBD1. This CDR3 spans 19 amino acids. V lost 4 bases and J lost 3; bases outside the gene matches: 13. Germline loops: CDR1 SGHTA, CDR2 FQGNSA. The CDR3 region has the DNA TGTGCCAGCAGCTCCAATTATCTACGGACAGGGGGCGACACCGGGGAGCTGTTTTTT. Residues: CASSSNYLRTGGDTGELFF.

This chain connects TRBV28 to TRBJ2-5, with D hard to call. The germline V and J ends were trimmed by 5 bases and 4 bases, with 14 bases remaining between them. Germline loops: CDR1 MDHEN, CDR2 SYDVKM. This CDR3 has 14 residues. The CDR3 here is CASSLGSTPETQYF. Written as DNA, the CDR3 is TGTGCCAGCAGTCTAGGATCCACCCCAGAGACCCAGTACTTC. Combining the CDR3 with reference TRBV28 and TRBJ2-5 gives the whole variable domain DVKVTQSSRYLVKRTGEKVFLECVQDMDHENMFWYRQDPGLGLRLIYFSYDVKMKEKGDIPEGYSVSREKKERFSLILESASTNQTSMYLCASSLGSTPETQYFGPGTRLLVL.